This T cell receptor beta chain was sequenced during a study of blood T cell repertoires in COVID-19. Turning to the study itself: Collection of acute and convalescent COVID-19 samples took place in the United States, Italy and Spain. PBMCs, B-cell-depleted T cells, or T cells were the source of the cDNA or gDNA that made up the material.

Per the original data handling: It was from reference gene primer amplification that nucleated cell counts were estimated. Measured with immunoSEQ multiplex PCR; TCRdb has only the in-frame clones, and not every one. V and J calls and clone size follow that table, whereas D and trimming were derived from the DNA. The sample holds approximately 110,000 clones, more than 80% seen once. During active infection, Seattle patients enrolled and were then monitored through disease. This TCR derives from an elderly woman with COVID-19, enrolled during active disease. Source material: peripheral blood.

CDR3 in amino acids: CSSTSGSRSDTQYF. CDR3 bases: TGCAGCTCCACTAGCGGGAGTCGCTCAGATACGCAGTATTTT. The rearrangement uses TRBV29-1 and TRBJ2-3, with 11 bases aligning to TRBD2. V lost 8 bases, J lost 4 bases, and 8 bases stayed unmatched. The length of the CDR3 is 14 residues. From germline, CDR1 is SQVTM and CDR2 ANQGSEA.